The 9 T cell receptor beta chains given below trace back to one sample, sequenced in a study of T-cell memory formation after mild COVID-19. TCRdb independently ran MiXCR on the 5' RACE reads; one entry per CDR3 protein. This table has 300,000 to 400,000 distinct CDR3 sequences, approximately 15% appearing once. Input material: PBMCs or a T cell subset sorted from them (not recorded which). The receptors come from a man between 18 and 29 years old who had mild COVID-19 (a few samples of this study predate the infection). Cell type and time point are not known.

The gene calls are TRBV4-1 and TRBJ1-6; no clear D gene. V was clipped by 2 bases and J by 9 bases, with 17 bases between them. From germline, CDR1 is MGHRA and CDR2 YSYEKL. The CDR3 consists of 16 residues. CDR3 region: CASSQRLDQKSSPLHF. CDR3 in DNA: TGCGCCAGCAGCCAAAGATTGGACCAGAAGAGTTCACCCCTCCACTTT.

Only a few counts were recorded for this clonotype. This chain links TRBV11-3 with TRBJ2-1, with D possibly being TRBD1 or TRBD2 (6 bases each). CDR1 and CDR2 (germline): SGHNT, YENEEA. The CDR3 runs to 15 residues. V dropped 1 base and J dropped 7 bases, with 14 bases sitting between them. CDR3 sequence: CASSLGGRGPNEQFF. CDR3 bases: TGTGCCAGCAGCTTAGGGGGCCGGGGGCCGAATGAGCAGTTCTTC.

In this sample, this clonotype turned up many times. The chain combines TRBV29-1 with TRBJ2-5; 7 nucleotides align to TRBD2. Germline lookup yields CDR1 SQVTM and CDR2 ANQGSEA. Trimming at V came to 3 bases and at J to 5 bases, leaving 6 bases not matched to a gene. The CDR3 totals 13 residues. The CDR3 region has the DNA TGCAGCGTTGACCCGTGGGGGGGGGAGACCCAGTACTTC. Translated, it gives CSVDPWGGETQYF. Supplemented by reference TRBV29-1 and TRBJ2-5, the full variable domain reads SAVISQKPSRDICQRGTSLTIQCQVDSQVTMMFWYRQQPGQSLTLIATANQGSEATYESGFVIDKFPISRPNLTFSTLTVSNMSPEDSSIYLCSVDPWGGETQYFGPGTRLLVL.

The genes are TRBV7-2 and TRBJ1-6; perhaps TRBD1 as D (5 bases). Germline values: CDR1 SGHTA, CDR2 FQGNSA. The CDR3 spans 16 residues. Trimming pared 2 bases from V and 7 bases from J, leaving 15 bases between. CDR3 DNA sequence: TGTGCCAGCAGCTTAAATTACGGGACGGCAAATTCACCCCTCCACTTT. Amino acids: CASSLNYGTANSPLHF. The variable domain in full, with the rest retrieved from reference TRBV7-2 and TRBJ1-6, is GAGVSQSPSNKVTEKGKDVELRCDPISGHTALYWYRQSLGQGLEFLIYFQGNSAPDKSGLPSDRFSAERTGGSVSTLTIQRTQQEDSAVYLCASSLNYGTANSPLHFGNGTRLTVT.

The sample holds many counts of this clonotype. The chain carries TRBV9 and TRBJ2-2; no reliable D call. Looked up from germline, CDR1 is SGDLS and CDR2 is YYNGEE. Trimming removed 2 bases from V and 0 bases from J, with 14 bases in between. The CDR3 contains 17 residues. The CDR3 loop reads CASSVSRSAANTGELFF. For the CDR3, the DNA is TGTGCCAGCAGCGTTTCCCGTTCAGCTGCGAACACCGGGGAGCTGTTTTTT.

The sample holds a few counts of this clonotype. Just one base apart from a much larger clone, this may be a read error. The genes are TRBV12-3 or TRBV12-4 and TRBJ2-3; D gene ambiguous. Trimming cost V 3 bases and J 1 base, with 5 bases left between them. This CDR3 has 13 residues. CDR3 sequence: CASSFKGTDTQYF. The CDR3 DNA reads TGTGCCAGCAGTTTCAAGGGCACAGATACGCAGTATTTT.

The rearrangement joins TRBV18 to TRBJ2-7; 12 nucleotides line up with TRBD1. Germline V gene data show CDR1 as KGHSH and CDR2 as LQKENI. With V trimmed by 5 bases and J by 5 bases, 7 bases remained unmatched. The CDR3 is made up of 15 amino acids. The CDR3 protein is CASSSGTGGFHEQYV. DNA of the CDR3: TGTGCCAGCTCATCCGGGACAGGGGGCTTCCACGAGCAGTACGTC.

The chain has TRBV28 and TRBJ2-7; the D gene is possibly TRBD2 (5 bases). This CDR3 spans 15 amino acids. Deletions cut 1 base from V and 3 bases from J, with 13 bases between. Germline V gene sequence: CDR1 MDHEN, CDR2 SYDVKM. The CDR3 loop reads CASSLSLGVGYEQYF. DNA of the CDR3: TGTGCCAGCAGTTTATCTCTCGGGGTCGGCTACGAGCAGTACTTC. The full variable domain, in which reference TRBV28 and TRBJ2-7 provide the parts outside the CDR3, is DVKVTQSSRYLVKRTGEKVFLECVQDMDHENMFWYRQDPGLGLRLIYFSYDVKMKEKGDIPEGYSVSREKKERFSLILESASTNQTSMYLCASSLSLGVGYEQYFGPGTRLTVT.

This chain links TRBV30 with TRBJ1-1; TRBD1 is a possible D gene (5 bases). Per germline, CDR1 GTSNPN and CDR2 SVGIG (reference sequence). The length of the CDR3 is 13 residues. Trimming stripped 8 bases from V and 2 bases from J, with 15 bases between. The CDR3 DNA follows: TGTGCCGCCTCGAGGGGCTTCAACACTGAAGCTTTCTTT. This gives the protein CAASRGFNTEAFF.